These 11 T cell receptor beta chains came from one sample sequenced in a study of T cell responses to AZD1222 COVID-19 vaccine. Sequenced by immunoSEQ multiplex PCR; TCRdb stores in-frame clones only, minus some. The table has about 100,000 clones, roughly 89% seen once. Material: peripheral blood, obtained on day 0 of AZD1222 vaccination. The receptors originated from an adult in good health.

This chain connects TRBV5-4 to TRBJ1-3; 7 nucleotides match TRBD1. V was pared by 4 bases and J by 4 bases, with 11 bases of the junction left unmatched. Germline V gene lookup returns CDR1 SGHNT and CDR2 YYREEE (reference sequence). This CDR3 region has 16 residues. The CDR3 coding sequence is TGTGCCAGCAGCATGGAAGGGGGCTTAACGGGAAACACCATATATTTT. Translated, it gives CASSMEGGLTGNTIYF. Looking up the rest from reference TRBV5-4 and TRBJ1-3 gives the full variable domain: ETGVTQSPTHLIKTRGQQVTLRCSSQSGHNTVSWYQQALGQGPQFIFQYYREEENGRGNFPPRFSGLQFPNYSSELNVNALELDDSALYLCASSMEGGLTGNTIYFGEGSWLTVV.

The rearrangement joins TRBV15 to TRBJ2-2; no clear D gene. The CDR3 covers 13 residues. Trimming shortened V by 2 bases and J by 4 bases, and 5 bases separated the two germline ends. The V gene's germline CDR1 is LNHNV and CDR2 YYDKDF (reference sequence). CDR3 region: CATSRYSTGELFF. Here the CDR3 DNA reads TGTGCCACCAGCAGATATAGCACCGGGGAGCTGTTTTTT. The variable domain in full, completed from reference TRBV15 and TRBJ2-2, reads DAMVIQNPRYQVTQFGKPVTLSCSQTLNHNVMYWYQQKSSQAPKLLFHYYDKDFNNEADTPDNFQSRRPNTSFCFLDIRSPGLGDTAMYLCATSRYSTGELFFGEGSRLTVL.

The chain recombines TRBV5-1 with TRBJ1-2; D not resolved. The CDR3 consists of 15 residues. Trimming pared 0 bases from V and 2 bases from J, leaving 11 bases between. In germline, CDR1 is SGHRS, CDR2 YFSETQ. The CDR3 here is CASSLAGRKNYGYTF. In nucleotides, the CDR3 is TGCGCCAGCAGCTTGGCCGGGAGAAAAAACTATGGCTACACCTTC.

This chain connects TRBV25-1 to TRBJ2-2, with 7 nucleotides matching TRBD1. CDR1 and CDR2 from the germline V gene are MGHDK and SYGVNS. The CDR3 is 16 residues long. Trimming cost V 3 bases and J 0 bases; bases outside gene matches: 4. The CDR3 sequence is CASSDPTGSNTGELFF. Written as DNA, the CDR3 is TGTGCCAGCAGTGATCCGACAGGGTCGAACACCGGGGAGCTGTTTTTT.

The rearrangement uses TRBV3-1 (or the pseudogene TRBV3-2) and TRBJ2-1; a possible D gene is TRBD2 (6 bases). The germline V and J ends were trimmed by 3 bases and 4 bases, with 7 bases remaining between them. The CDR3 consists of 13 residues. In germline, CDR1 is LGHDT, CDR2 YNNKEL (reference sequence). The CDR3 spells CASSQGLYNEQFF. In DNA form, the CDR3 reads TGTGCCAGCAGCCAGGGACTGTACAATGAGCAGTTCTTC.

The chain couples TRBV27 to TRBJ1-1; D possibly corresponds to TRBD1 (5 bases). There are 15 residues in the CDR3. Deletions cut 5 bases from V and 6 bases from J, with 19 bases between. The germline V gene encodes CDR1 MNHEY and CDR2 SMNVEV (reference sequence). CDR3 in amino acids: CASSLLPTAGAEAFF. DNA of the CDR3: TGTGCCAGCAGTCTCCTCCCGACAGCTGGGGCTGAAGCTTTCTTT.

The V and J genes are TRBV4-2 and TRBJ2-1, with TRBD2 matching 16 bases. V lost 3 bases to trimming and J lost 4 bases; unmatched junction nucleotides: 6. From germline, CDR1 is LGHNA and CDR2 YNFKEQ. The CDR3 is 18 residues long. The CDR3 coding sequence is TGTGCCAGCAGCCAGGCGGGACTAGCGGGAGGGGGTTACAATGAGCAGTTCTTC. Protein product: CASSQAGLAGGGYNEQFF.

Only a few counts were recorded for this clone. The genes are TRBV27 and TRBJ1-6; 8 nucleotides align to TRBD1. The CDR3 extends over 16 amino acids. The ends lost 2 bases at V and 6 bases at J; junction bases unmatched: 6. The germline CDR1 and CDR2 sequences are MNHEY and SMNVEV (reference sequence). The CDR3 DNA sequence: TGTGCCAGCAGTTTAACGGGACAGGTCCCTAATTCACCCCTCCACTTT. Its protein product is CASSLTGQVPNSPLHF.

This chain links TRBV9 with TRBJ1-2; no reliable D call. CDR1 and CDR2 (germline): SGDLS, YYNGEE. Trimming cost V 0 bases and J 5 bases, with 14 bases left between them. The CDR3 is 15 amino acids. This chain's CDR3 is CASSVEADSTYGYTF. CDR3 DNA sequence: TGTGCCAGCAGCGTAGAGGCAGATTCGACTTATGGCTACACCTTC. Using reference TRBV9 and TRBJ1-2 for the parts outside the CDR3, the full variable domain is DSGVTQTPKHLITATGQRVTLRCSPRSGDLSVYWYQQSLDQGLQFLIQYYNGEERAKGNILERFSAQQFPDLHSELNLSSLELGDSALYFCASSVEADSTYGYTFGSGTRLTVV.

The V call is TRBV5-1, the J call TRBJ2-5; D is ambiguous. CDR1 SGHRS and CDR2 YFSETQ come from the germline V gene. The ends were cut back, 0 bases at V and 5 bases at J, with 14 bases in the middle. The CDR3 runs 15 residues. The CDR3 coding sequence is TGCGCCAGCAGCTTGGGGCGTTCACTCCGGGAGACCCAGTACTTC. This gives the protein CASSLGRSLRETQYF.

The chain carries TRBV6-5 and TRBJ2-5; 9 nucleotides agree with TRBD2. Trimming removed 7 bases from V and 5 bases from J; junction bases left unmatched: 5. Germline-derived CDR1 and CDR2 are MNHEY and SVGAGI. The CDR3 totals 13 residues. CDR3 DNA: TGTGCCAGCACCTTAGCGGGAGTGGAGACCCAGTACTTC. Translated: CASTLAGVETQYF.